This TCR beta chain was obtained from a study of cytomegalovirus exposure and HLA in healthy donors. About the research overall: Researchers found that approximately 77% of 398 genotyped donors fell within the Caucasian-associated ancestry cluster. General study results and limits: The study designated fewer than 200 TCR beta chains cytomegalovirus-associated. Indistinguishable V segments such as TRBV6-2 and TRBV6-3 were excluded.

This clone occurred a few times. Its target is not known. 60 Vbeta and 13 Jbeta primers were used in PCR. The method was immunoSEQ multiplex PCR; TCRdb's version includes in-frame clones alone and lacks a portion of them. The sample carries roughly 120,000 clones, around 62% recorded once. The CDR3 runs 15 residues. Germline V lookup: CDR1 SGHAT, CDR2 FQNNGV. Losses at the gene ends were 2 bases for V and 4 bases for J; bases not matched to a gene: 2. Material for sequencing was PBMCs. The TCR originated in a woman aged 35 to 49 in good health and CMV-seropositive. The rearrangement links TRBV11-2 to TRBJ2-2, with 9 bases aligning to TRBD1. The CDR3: CASSLWTGVTGELFF. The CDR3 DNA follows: TGTGCCAGCAGCTTATGGACAGGGGTCACCGGGGAGCTGTTTTTT.